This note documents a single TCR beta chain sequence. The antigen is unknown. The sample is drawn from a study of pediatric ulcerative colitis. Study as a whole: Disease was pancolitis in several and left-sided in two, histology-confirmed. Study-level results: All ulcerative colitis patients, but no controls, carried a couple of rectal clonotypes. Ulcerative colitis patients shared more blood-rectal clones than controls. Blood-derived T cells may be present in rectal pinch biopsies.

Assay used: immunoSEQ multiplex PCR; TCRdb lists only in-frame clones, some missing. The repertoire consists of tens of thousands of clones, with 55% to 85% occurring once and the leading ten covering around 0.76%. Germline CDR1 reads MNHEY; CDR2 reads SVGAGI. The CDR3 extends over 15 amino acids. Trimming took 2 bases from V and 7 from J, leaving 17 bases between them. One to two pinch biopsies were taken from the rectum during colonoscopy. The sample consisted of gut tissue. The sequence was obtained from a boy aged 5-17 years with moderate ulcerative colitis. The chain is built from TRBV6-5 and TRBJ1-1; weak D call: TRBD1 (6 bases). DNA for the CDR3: TGTGCCAGCAGTTACCAGAGCGGGGGGCGGAATGAAGCTTTCTTT. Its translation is CASSYQSGGRNEAFF.